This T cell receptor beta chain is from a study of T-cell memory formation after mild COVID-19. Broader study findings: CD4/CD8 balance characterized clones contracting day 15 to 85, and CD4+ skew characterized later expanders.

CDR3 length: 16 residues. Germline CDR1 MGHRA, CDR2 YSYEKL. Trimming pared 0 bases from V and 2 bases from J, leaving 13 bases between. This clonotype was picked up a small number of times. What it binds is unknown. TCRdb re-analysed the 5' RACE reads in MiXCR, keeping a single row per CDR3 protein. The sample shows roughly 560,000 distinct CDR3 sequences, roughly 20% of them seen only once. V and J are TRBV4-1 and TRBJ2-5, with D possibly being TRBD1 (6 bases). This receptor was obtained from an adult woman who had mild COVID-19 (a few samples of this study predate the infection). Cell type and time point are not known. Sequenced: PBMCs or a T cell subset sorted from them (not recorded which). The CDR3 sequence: CASSQEVRTGQETQYF. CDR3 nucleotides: TGCGCCAGCAGCCAAGAGGTTCGCACAGGGCAAGAGACCCAGTACTTC.